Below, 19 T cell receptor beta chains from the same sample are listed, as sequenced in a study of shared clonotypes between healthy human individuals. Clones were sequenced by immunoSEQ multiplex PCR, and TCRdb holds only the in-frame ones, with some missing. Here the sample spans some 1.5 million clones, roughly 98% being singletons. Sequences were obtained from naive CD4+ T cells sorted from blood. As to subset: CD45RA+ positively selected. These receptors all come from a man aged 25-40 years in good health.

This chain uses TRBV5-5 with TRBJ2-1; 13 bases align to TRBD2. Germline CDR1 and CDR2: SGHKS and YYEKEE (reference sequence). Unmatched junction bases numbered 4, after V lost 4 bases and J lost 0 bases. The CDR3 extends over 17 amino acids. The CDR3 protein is CASSRTSGGSSYNEQFF. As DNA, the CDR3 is TGTGCCAGCAGCCGGACTAGCGGGGGAAGCTCCTACAATGAGCAGTTCTTC.

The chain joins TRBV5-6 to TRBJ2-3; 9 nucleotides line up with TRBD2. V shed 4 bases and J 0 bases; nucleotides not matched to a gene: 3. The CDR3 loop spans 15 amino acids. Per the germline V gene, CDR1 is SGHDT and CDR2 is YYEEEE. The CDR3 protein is CASSATSGSTDTQYF. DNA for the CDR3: TGTGCCAGCAGCGCCACTAGCGGGAGCACAGATACGCAGTATTTT. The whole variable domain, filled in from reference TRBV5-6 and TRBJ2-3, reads DAGVTQSPTHLIKTRGQQVTLRCSPKSGHDTVSWYQQALGQGPQFIFQYYEEEERQRGNFPDRFSGHQFPNYSSELNVNALLLGDSALYLCASSATSGSTDTQYFGPGTRLTVL.

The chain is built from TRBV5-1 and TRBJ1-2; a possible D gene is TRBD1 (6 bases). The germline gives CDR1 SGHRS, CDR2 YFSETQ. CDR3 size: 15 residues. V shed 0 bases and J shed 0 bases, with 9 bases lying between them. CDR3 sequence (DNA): TGCGCCAGCAGCTTGGTTGGGGGCGCTAACTATGGCTACACCTTC. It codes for CASSLVGGANYGYTF.

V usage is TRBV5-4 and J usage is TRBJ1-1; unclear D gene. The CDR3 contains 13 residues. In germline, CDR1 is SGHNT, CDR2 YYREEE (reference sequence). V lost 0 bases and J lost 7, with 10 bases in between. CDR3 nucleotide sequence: TGTGCCAGCAGCTTGGAAGTTCTTGGTGAAGCTTTCTTT. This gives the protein CASSLEVLGEAFF. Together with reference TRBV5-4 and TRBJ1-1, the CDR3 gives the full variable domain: ETGVTQSPTHLIKTRGQQVTLRCSSQSGHNTVSWYQQALGQGPQFIFQYYREEENGRGNFPPRFSGLQFPNYSSELNVNALELDDSALYLCASSLEVLGEAFFGQGTRLTVV.

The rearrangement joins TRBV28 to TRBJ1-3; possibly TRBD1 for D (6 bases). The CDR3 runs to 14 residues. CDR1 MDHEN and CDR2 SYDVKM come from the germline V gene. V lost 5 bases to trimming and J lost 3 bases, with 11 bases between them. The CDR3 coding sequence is TGTGCCAGCAGTCCAGGGGTAGGTGGAAACACCATATATTTT. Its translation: CASSPGVGGNTIYF.

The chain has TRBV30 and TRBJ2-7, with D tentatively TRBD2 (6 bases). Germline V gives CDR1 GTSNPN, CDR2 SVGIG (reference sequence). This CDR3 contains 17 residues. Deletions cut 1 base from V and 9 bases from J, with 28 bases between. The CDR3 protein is CAWSALAFGGAGDGQYF. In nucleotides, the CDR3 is TGTGCCTGGAGTGCACTAGCTTTTGGTGGGGCGGGTGACGGGCAGTACTTC.

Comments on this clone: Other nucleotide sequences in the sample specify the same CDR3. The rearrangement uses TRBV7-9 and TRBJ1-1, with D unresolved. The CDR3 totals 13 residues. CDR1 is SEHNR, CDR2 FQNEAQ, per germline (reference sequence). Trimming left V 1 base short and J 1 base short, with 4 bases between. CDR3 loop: CASSLGTNTEAFF. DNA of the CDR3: TGTGCCAGCAGCTTAGGGACGAACACTGAAGCTTTCTTT.

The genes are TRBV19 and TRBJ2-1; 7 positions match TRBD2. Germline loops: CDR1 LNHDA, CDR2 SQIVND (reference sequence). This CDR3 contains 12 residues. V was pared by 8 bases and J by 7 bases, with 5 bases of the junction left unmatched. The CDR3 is CASSVRENEQFF. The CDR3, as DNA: TGTGCCAGTTCGGTGCGGGAGAATGAGCAGTTCTTC.

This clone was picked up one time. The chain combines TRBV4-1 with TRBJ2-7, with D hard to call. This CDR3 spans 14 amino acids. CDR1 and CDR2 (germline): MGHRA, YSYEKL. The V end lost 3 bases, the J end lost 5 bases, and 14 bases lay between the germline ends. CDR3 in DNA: TGCGCCAGCAGCCAGCCCGGGCAGAGTAACGAGCAGTACTTC. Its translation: CASSQPGQSNEQYF.

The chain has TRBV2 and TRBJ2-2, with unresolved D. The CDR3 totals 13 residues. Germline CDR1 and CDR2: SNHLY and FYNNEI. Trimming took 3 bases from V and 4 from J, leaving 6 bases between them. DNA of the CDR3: TGTGCCAGCAGTGAGATCGGCACCGGGGAGCTGTTTTTT. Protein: CASSEIGTGELFF. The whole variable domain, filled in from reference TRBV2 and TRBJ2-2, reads EPEVTQTPSHQVTQMGQEVILRCVPISNHLYFYWYRQILGQKVEFLVSFYNNEISEKSEIFDDQFSVERPDGSNFTLKIRSTKLEDSAMYFCASSEIGTGELFFGEGSRLTVL.

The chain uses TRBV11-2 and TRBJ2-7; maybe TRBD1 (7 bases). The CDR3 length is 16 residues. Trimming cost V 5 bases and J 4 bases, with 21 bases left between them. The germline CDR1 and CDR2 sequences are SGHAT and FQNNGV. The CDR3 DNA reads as TGTGCCAGCAGCCTGAGAGGGCGGGACAGTATATACGAGCAGTACTTC. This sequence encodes CASSLRGRDSIYEQYF.

The CDR3 loop reads CASSTTGGAREQYF. The CDR3 DNA follows: TGTGCCAGCAGTACGACAGGGGGCGCGAGGGAGCAGTACTTC. This sequence joins TRBV28 and TRBJ2-7; TRBD1 matches 10 bases. From germline, CDR1 is MDHEN and CDR2 SYDVKM. The V gene end was trimmed by 5 bases and the J gene end by 7 bases; junction bases not matched to a gene: 8. The CDR3 extends over 14 amino acids.

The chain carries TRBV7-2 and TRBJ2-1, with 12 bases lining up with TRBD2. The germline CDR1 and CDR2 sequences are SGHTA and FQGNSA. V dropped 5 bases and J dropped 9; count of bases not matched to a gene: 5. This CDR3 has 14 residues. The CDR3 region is CASSRILAGGEQFF. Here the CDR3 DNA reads TGTGCCAGCAGCCGTATACTAGCGGGAGGTGAGCAGTTCTTC.

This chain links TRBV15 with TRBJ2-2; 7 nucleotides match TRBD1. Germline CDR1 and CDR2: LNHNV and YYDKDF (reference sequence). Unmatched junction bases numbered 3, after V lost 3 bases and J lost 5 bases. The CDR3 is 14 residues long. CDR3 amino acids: CATSSRGMTGELFF. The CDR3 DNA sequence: TGTGCCACCAGCAGCAGGGGGATGACCGGGGAGCTGTTTTTT.

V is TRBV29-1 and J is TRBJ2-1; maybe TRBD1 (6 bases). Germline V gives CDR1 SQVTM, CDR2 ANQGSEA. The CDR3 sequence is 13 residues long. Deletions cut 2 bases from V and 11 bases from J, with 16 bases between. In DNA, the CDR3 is TGCAGCGTTGAAAAACAGGGACCCCTACAGCAGTTCTTC. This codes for CSVEKQGPLQQFF.

CDR3 DNA sequence: TGTGCCAGCAGTTCCGGGACAGGGGAACATGGCTACACCTTC. Translation: CASSSGTGEHGYTF. The chain couples TRBV28 to TRBJ1-2; 10 nucleotides align to TRBD1. Germline values: CDR1 MDHEN, CDR2 SYDVKM. J lost 6 bases, V lost 4 bases, and 5 bases had no gene match. The CDR3 totals 14 residues.

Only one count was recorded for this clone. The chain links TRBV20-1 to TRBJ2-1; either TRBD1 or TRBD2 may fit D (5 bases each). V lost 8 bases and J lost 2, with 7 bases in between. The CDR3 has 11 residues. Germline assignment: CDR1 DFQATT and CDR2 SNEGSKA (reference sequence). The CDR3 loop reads CSWGTYNEQFF. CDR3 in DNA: TGCAGTTGGGGGACCTACAATGAGCAGTTCTTC.

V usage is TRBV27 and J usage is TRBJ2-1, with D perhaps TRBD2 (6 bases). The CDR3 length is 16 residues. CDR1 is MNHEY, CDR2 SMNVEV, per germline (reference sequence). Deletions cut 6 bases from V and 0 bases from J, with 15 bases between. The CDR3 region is CASRRIAVLSYNEQFF. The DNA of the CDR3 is TGTGCCAGCAGGCGAATAGCGGTCCTCTCCTACAATGAGCAGTTCTTC.

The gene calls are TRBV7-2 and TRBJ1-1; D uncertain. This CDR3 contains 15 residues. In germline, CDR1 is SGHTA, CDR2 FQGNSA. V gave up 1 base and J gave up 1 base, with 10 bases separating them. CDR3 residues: CASSLVGGQNTEAFF. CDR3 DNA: TGTGCCAGCAGCTTAGTGGGAGGGCAGAACACTGAAGCTTTCTTT. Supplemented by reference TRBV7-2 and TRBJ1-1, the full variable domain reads GAGVSQSPSNKVTEKGKDVELRCDPISGHTALYWYRQSLGQGLEFLIYFQGNSAPDKSGLPSDRFSAERTGGSVSTLTIQRTQQEDSAVYLCASSLVGGQNTEAFFGQGTRLTVV.